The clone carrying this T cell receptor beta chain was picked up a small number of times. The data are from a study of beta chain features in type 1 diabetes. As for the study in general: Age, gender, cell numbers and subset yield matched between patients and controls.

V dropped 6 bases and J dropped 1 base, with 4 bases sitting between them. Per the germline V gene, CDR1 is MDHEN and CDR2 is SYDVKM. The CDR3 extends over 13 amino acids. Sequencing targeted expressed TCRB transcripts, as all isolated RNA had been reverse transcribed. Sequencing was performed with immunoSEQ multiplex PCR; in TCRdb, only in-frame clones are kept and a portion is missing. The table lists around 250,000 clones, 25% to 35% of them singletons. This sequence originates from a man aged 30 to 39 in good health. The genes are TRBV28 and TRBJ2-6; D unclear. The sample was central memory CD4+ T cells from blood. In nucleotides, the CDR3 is TGTGCCAGCAGAGGATCTGGGGCCAACGTCCTGACTTTC. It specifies CASRGSGANVLTF.